The following is a TCR beta chain sequence with its context. The antigen is unknown. This sample is drawn from a study of post-analysis software for immune sequencing data. Study background: Recorded subtypes: relapsing-remitting, secondary progressive, progressive-relapsing; some patients unannotated. Findings and limits, study-wide: When the samples were clustered directly with F measure, those that had been prepared in the same batch showed strong co-clustering. Significantly lower normalized Chao1 diversity was found in patients with multiple sclerosis relative to controls. Compared with controls, patients had more of five or six TRBV segments, including TRBV5-6, TRBV5-1 and TRBV20-1.

Tagging with unique molecular identifiers was a feature of the TCR beta cDNA libraries. TCRdb reprocessed the PCR reads via MiXCR and lists one record per CDR3 protein. The sample records 450,000 to 650,000 distinct CDR3 sequences, 44% being singletons. The CDR3 covers 13 residues. V was pared by 3 bases and J by 3 bases, with 1 base of the junction left unmatched. This sequence was found in a girl aged 5 to 17 with multiple sclerosis. The sequenced sample was blood. The chain joins TRBV12-3 or TRBV12-4 to TRBJ1-2, with 7 bases lining up with TRBD1. In DNA, the CDR3 is TGTGCCAGCAGTTTCCAGGGGGACTATGGCTACACCTTC. Protein product: CASSFQGDYGYTF.